This T cell receptor beta chain appears in the sequencing data of a study of cytotoxic CD8 clonotypes in ibrutinib-treated CLL. Study details: Per sample, productive templates averaged around 250,000 and productive rearrangements averaged around 100,000. Findings and caveats of the study: Public clonotypes, rarely seen, contracted or held steady on treatment.

Trimming at V came to 8 bases and at J to 8 bases, leaving 11 bases not matched to a gene. The CDR3 spans 15 residues. Germline V gives CDR1 SGHAT, CDR2 FQDESV (reference sequence). Concerning this clone: The antigen is not known.

The intended depth for sequencing was 1 in 200,000 to 1 in 1 million T cells. Clones were read by immunoSEQ multiplex PCR, and TCRdb kept only the in-frame ones, dropping some. The sample has approximately 150,000 clones; 60% to 85% are singletons. The clonotype was recovered from a human donor with chronic lymphocytic leukemia. The chain joins TRBV11-1 to TRBJ2-1; 11 bases map to TRBD2. The source was PBMCs, collected after 12 months of ibrutinib treatment. The CDR3 reads CASCSGGAFRDEQFF. CDR3 nucleotide sequence: TGTGCCAGCTGTAGCGGGGGGGCCTTCAGGGATGAGCAGTTCTTC.